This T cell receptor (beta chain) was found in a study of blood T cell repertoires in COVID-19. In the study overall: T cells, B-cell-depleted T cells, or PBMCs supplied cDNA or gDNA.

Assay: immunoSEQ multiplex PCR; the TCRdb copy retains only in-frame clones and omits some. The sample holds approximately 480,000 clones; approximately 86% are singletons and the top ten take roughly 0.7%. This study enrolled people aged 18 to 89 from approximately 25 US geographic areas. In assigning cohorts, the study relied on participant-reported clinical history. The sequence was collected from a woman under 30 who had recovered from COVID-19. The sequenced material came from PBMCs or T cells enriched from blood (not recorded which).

The CDR3 sequence: CASSRDRNTGELFF. CDR3 nucleotide sequence: TGTGCCAGCAGCCGGGACAGAAACACCGGGGAGCTGTTTTTT. V usage is TRBV11-2 and J usage is TRBJ2-2, with TRBD1 matching over 7 bases. The CDR3 is 14 amino acids. Germline assignment: CDR1 SGHAT and CDR2 FQNNGV. The V and J ends lost 5 bases and 2 bases, in that order; junction bases with no gene match: 2.